This TCR beta chain was sequenced in a study of cytomegalovirus exposure and HLA in healthy donors (TCRdb year 2017). With regard to the full study: According to an earlier analysis of a few hundred of the donors, about 180 million T cells yielded roughly 110 million unique TCR beta sequences and more than 250 Gb of sequence data. A few DR-DQ haplotypes were treated as single units for association and clustering because of strong linkage in the cohort. Typing coverage differed by locus: A, B, C, DRB1 and DQB1 were typed in about 629-630 donors, DQA1 in 500 to 550, DPA1 in approximately 610, and DPB1 in 472. Among some 410 genotyped donors of the cohort, an average of around 240,000 unique TCR beta nucleotide sequences was sequenced per donor, of which about 19% were non-productive. All discovery cohort repertoires had been generated using a single sequencing platform. The study used immunosequencing to profile the T cell repertoires of several hundred subjects and linked those repertoires to cytomegalovirus serostatus. To predict cytomegalovirus infection status, the study brought together high-throughput TCR immunosequencing, statistical association of individual TCRs with disease status, and machine learning. Along with the 666-subject first cohort, a separate validation cohort of over a hundred different subjects was used. Both class I and class II loci were covered by HLA typing, at four-digit resolution. In a later analysis, previously published TCR beta repertoires from 500 to 750 donors were re-analyzed and high-resolution HLA genotyping was added so that TCR occurrence patterns could be studied. Rather than using new phenotypic data, the later analysis identified candidate immune exposures from TCR beta sequences and from how often those sequences occurred across donors. Of the approximately 400 genotyped donors, roughly 85% fell in the genetic ancestry cluster associated with self-reported Caucasian donors. An early release that covered about 600 HLA-typed donors contained 300 to 350 gigabases of sequencing data and approximately 85 million unique TCR sequences. Genome-wide SNP genotypes for about 55% of the roughly 670 donors were used in a later genetic analysis, which treated that subset as a discovery cohort. Donor age, sex, ethnicity and CMV serostatus were compiled alongside the repertoire data. The study aimed to test whether signatures of past pathogen exposure could be identified by cataloging public T cell receptors. In an earlier analysis of roughly 600 of the donors, high-throughput TCR beta sequencing was used to judge whether each TCR beta V gene segment behaved as functional or pseudogenic. Results and caveats for the whole study, not just this receptor: The presence/absence analyses assumed that sequencing depth was roughly uniform across donors, and that assumption may not be true. Some IMGT-functional V segments, including TRBV6-2 and TRBV6-3, could not be distinguished by the 87-base-pair reads and were therefore excluded. In a later analysis, the rate of TCR association differed among HLA loci, with DRB1 alleles having the most associated TCRs and HLA-C alleles having the fewest. Immune exposure information for the cohort was limited to CMV serostatus. Because HLA typing was unavailable for some donors at each locus, only the typed subset was used in association tests. The sequencing pipeline was judged likely to have produced a cluster of highly shared sequence variants as a technical artifact. In a later analysis, HLA-associated TCR beta chains were found to be more clonally expanded and to have lower generation probabilities than equally common non-associated chains. Because counts were too low, about 18 rarely observed V segments, including chromosome 9 orphons, were excluded from the earlier analysis of around 590 of the donors. Most TCR sequences were seen in very few donors, while some public TCRs were found in many individuals. The authors suggested that the approach could potentially be generalized to other disease states and immunological phenotypes. According to a later genetic analysis, donors in an Asian-associated ancestry cluster had fewer N-insertions in productive TCRs than the approximately 650-donor mean. Linkage disequilibrium might explain the correlated functional status among segregating V segments, but an unknown experimental factor could not be ruled out. Three of the identified cytomegalovirus-associated TCR beta chains were confirmed in vitro to be specific for cytomegalovirus antigens. A later analysis reported that several top co-occurrence clusters appeared linked to parvovirus B19, influenza, CMV and Epstein-Barr virus. The study listed 150 to 200 TCR beta chains as associated with cytomegalovirus. Most CMV-associated TCR beta chains appeared to be HLA-restricted in a later analysis, and the HLA associations seemed to be driven largely by CMV exposure. The classifier was reported to diagnose cytomegalovirus status with high specificity and sensitivity in both the original and validation cohorts. In this cohort, only TCR beta chains were sequenced, and detectable features were limited by the absence of alpha or paired-chain data. A further reported finding was that TCR beta sequences accurately predicted the HLA-A and HLA-B alleles for most subjects in the first cohort. Assigning TCR associations to individual alleles was difficult when HLA alleles, especially DR and DQ, strongly co-occurred. A later genetic analysis associated a missense DCLRE1C variant with V-gene and J-gene trimming of TCR beta chains, and an independent cohort replicated the association. Broadly in line with IMGT annotations, most TCR beta V segments showed up in productive rearrangements about 90% or about 30% of the time in an earlier analysis of about 500 of the donors. In a later analysis, some 17,000 TCR beta sequences were associated with specific HLA alleles at a false discovery rate of 0.05.

V loses 6 bases, J loses 5 bases, and the germline ends lie 17 bases apart. The CDR3 contains 15 residues, cysteine and phenylalanine counted. Kept here is only the CDR3 DNA, which spans 45 bases and is read in frame from base 1. Sequences MDHEN (CDR1) and SYDVKM (CDR2) are obtained from the germline V gene. Libraries were built with the immunoSEQ multiplex PCR assay. The multiplex PCR relied on a mix of 60 forward primers for TCR Vbeta segments and 13 reverse primers for TCR Jbeta segments. The CDR3 region of rearranged TCR beta genes was amplified from genomic DNA with a multiplex PCR assay. Amplified TCR beta libraries were sequenced as 87-base-pair reads on the Illumina HiSeq System. The authors processed their data as follows. A later analysis tallied around 80 million unique TCR beta chains across the 666 repertoires, and about 12 million of those chains were shared by two or more donors. Raw reads were error-corrected and collapsed into unique sequences by a nearest-neighbor algorithm in which closely related sequences were merged to remove PCR and sequencing errors. To assign V, D and J gene segments, CDR3 sequences were aligned to IMGT reference sequences. For a sequence to be retained, at least a six-nucleotide match to both a V gene segment and a J gene segment was required. Rearrangements were called productive when the CDR3 lacked stop codons and stayed in frame with V and J; all others were non-productive. Following IMGT convention, CDR3 was defined as the stretch from the second conserved V-encoded cysteine to the conserved J-encoded phenylalanine. The earlier analysis of about 620 of the donors excluded sequences that lacked an unambiguous match to a single V gene segment. In an earlier analysis of approximately 500 of the donors, a V segment was called functional when productive rearrangements were above 56.7%, and segregating when the standard deviation between donors exceeded 5%. A statistical classification framework was developed to diagnose cytomegalovirus status using the catalog of TCR beta chain sequences. In a later analysis, V and J genes were assigned by comparing TCR nucleotide sequences against IMGT/GENE-DB human TR gene sequences. A later analysis assigned CDR3 sequences and most-parsimonious VDJ recombination scenarios with the TCRdist pipeline. In a later analysis, each TCR beta chain was defined by its CDR3 amino acid sequence together with its V-gene family, and reads without a unique V-gene family were excluded. A later analysis removed 592 highly shared, low-generation-probability nucleotide sequences to deal with suspected cross-contamination and a sequencing artifact. A later analysis calculated a clonal expansion index for each public chain from normalized within-repertoire ranks of inferred template counts. Generation probabilities in a later analysis came from a VDJ recombination model fitted to out-of-frame rearrangements, and those results were checked against IGoR. Hypergeometric tests were used in a later analysis to score TCR-TCR, TCR-HLA and TCR-CMV co-occurrence, with a repertoire-size bias correction applied to the TCR pairs. To estimate false discovery rates, a later analysis permuted the HLA or CMV assignments 20 times. In a later analysis, co-occurring TCRs were grouped using DBSCAN, and TCRdist sequence similarity was added for clustering within HLA-allele-positive subsets. Co-occurrence clustering excluded repertoires with fewer than 30,000 or more than 120,000 public chains, plus five with anomalous nucleotide sharing. Drawn from immuneACCESS, this table holds only the in-frame rearrangements with V and J called that TCRdb kept. Clones are partly lost; checked studies trace under half to an unresolved V gene and leave the rest unexplained. V, J and clone size derive from that table, while D and trimming were established from the DNA sequence. The sample yields 90,000 to 120,000 clones; over 60% were counted once. About 5.4% of the sample rests with the top ten.

Only a few counts were recorded for this clone. No antigen is known for it. No base-level quality is on record; no much larger clone is a single base apart. In total, approximately 610 healthy bone marrow donors made up the cohort. All cohort members were sampled while nominally healthy, although unrecorded immune exposures were likely present. The donor was CMV seropositive and belonged to the group of a few hundred seropositive cohort members. A peripheral blood sample was provided by each donor, and peripheral blood mononuclear cells were used for TCR beta sequencing. Genomic DNA was extracted from the blood cell samples with the Qiagen DNeasy Blood Extraction Kit.

Source material: PBMCs. The TCR originated in a woman aged 18-29 years in good health and CMV-seropositive. Rearrangement joined TRBV28 to TRBJ2-1, with a weak D call of TRBD2 (6 bases match). The DNA sequence follows: TGTGCCAGCAGCCGTTTATCGTTAGCGGACAATGAGCAGTTCTTC. It encodes CASSRLSLADNEQFF.